This T cell receptor (beta chain) was profiled in a study of cytomegalovirus exposure and HLA in healthy donors. Study information: Early released data had around 89 million unique TCRs, all coming from HLA-typed donors.

Germline V gene data show CDR1 as SGHVS and CDR2 as FNYEAQ. V lost 8 bases and J lost 5, with 13 bases in between. This CDR3 has 13 residues. Study-level results: Generally TCR sequences proved uncommon, though certain public TCRs appeared in numerous donors.

Turning to this clone: Its antigen is not known.

The PCR used 60 Vbeta and 13 Jbeta primers. Only in-frame clones appear in the TCRdb table, and some are missing; sequencing was by immunoSEQ multiplex PCR. Here the sample spans about 220,000 clones, under 80% being singletons. This clonotype originated in a woman aged 25-40 years in good health and CMV-seronegative. Sequenced material: PBMCs. The gene calls are TRBV7-6 and TRBJ2-1; D perhaps matches TRBD2 (5 bases). The CDR3 region has the DNA TGTGCCAGCCTCGCGGTGGGAGACAATGAGCAGTTCTTC. It specifies CASLAVGDNEQFF.